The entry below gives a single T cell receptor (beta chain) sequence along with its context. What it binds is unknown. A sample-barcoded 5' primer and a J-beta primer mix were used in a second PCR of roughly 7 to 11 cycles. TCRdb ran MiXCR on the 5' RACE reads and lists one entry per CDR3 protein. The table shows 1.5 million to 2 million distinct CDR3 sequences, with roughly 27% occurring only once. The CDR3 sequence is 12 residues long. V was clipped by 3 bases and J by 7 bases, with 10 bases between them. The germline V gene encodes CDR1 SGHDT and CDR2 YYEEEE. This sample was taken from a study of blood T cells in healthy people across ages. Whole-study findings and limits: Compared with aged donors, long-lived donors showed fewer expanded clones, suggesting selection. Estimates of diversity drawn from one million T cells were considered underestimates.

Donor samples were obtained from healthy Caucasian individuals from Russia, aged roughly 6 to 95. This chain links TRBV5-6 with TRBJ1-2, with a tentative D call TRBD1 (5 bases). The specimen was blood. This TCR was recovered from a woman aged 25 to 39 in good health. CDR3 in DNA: TGTGCCAGCAGCTGGGGCCTCATTGGCTACACCTTC. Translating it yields CASSWGLIGYTF. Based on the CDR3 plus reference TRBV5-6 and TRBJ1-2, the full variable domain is DAGVTQSPTHLIKTRGQQVTLRCSPKSGHDTVSWYQQALGQGPQFIFQYYEEEERQRGNFPDRFSGHQFPNYSSELNVNALLLGDSALYLCASSWGLIGYTFGSGTRLTVV.